The clone carrying this TCR beta chain was seen more than once but under ten times. Trimming pared 4 bases from V and 0 bases from J, leaving 7 bases between. CDR1 SNHLY and CDR2 FYNNEI come from the germline V gene. There are 13 residues in the CDR3. This entry comes from a study of T cell changes during pregnancy in multiple sclerosis. The table came from immunoSEQ multiplex PCR; TCRdb's copy has only in-frame clones and leaves some out. Among about 73,000 clones, 80% to 95% were seen once, and the ten largest hold 2.8%. The chain joins TRBV2 to TRBJ2-7; D is undetermined. The sequences come from peripheral blood, collected in the third trimester of pregnancy. This TCR derives from a female donor in good health, enrolled as a control in a pregnancy study. CDR3 sequence reads: CASSAISSYEQYF. As DNA, the CDR3 is TGTGCCAGCAGTGCGATCAGCTCCTACGAGCAGTACTTC.